This T cell receptor (beta chain) stems from a study of long-term antiretroviral therapy in people with HIV. Germline CDR1 is LGHNA and CDR2 is YSLEER. The V gene end was trimmed by 1 base and the J gene end by 8 bases; junction bases not matched to a gene: 0. CDR3 length: 13 amino acids. In regard to this clone: What it binds is not known.

Version v3.0 of the immunoSEQ assay ran at survey level. Sequenced by immunoSEQ multiplex PCR; TCRdb stores in-frame clones only, minus some. The sample holds 15,000 or so clones, almost 90% seen once. Broader study findings: Clonotypes expanded prior to ART showed repertoire dominance at all sampled time points. No data on ART adherence, viral resistance or therapy changes.

The clonotype comes from a woman aged 30 to 39 with HIV. The specimen comprised unsorted PBMCs, sampled 2.3 to 2.4 years before starting antiretroviral therapy. V is TRBV4-3 and J is TRBJ1-5; TRBD1 matches at 9 bases. CDR3 in DNA: TGCGCCAGCAGCCAAGGACAGGGGGAGCCCCAGCATTTT. Its translation is CASSQGQGEPQHF.